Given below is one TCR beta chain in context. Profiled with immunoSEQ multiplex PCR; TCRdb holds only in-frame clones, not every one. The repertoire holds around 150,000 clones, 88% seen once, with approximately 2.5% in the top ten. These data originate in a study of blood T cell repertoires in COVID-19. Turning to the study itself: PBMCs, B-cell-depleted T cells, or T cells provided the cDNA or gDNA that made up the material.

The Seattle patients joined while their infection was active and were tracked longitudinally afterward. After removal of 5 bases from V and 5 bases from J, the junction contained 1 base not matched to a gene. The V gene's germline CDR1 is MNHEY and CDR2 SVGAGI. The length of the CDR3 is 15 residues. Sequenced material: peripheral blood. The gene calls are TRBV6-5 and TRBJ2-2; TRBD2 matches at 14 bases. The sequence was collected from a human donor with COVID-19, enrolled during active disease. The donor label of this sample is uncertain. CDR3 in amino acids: CASSRTSGGTGELFF. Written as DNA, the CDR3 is TGTGCCAGCAGTAGGACTAGCGGGGGGACCGGGGAGCTGTTTTTT.